This T cell receptor beta chain appears in the sequencing data of a study of Graves' ophthalmopathy and Graves' hyperthyroidism (dated by TCRdb to the late 2010s). Describing the broader study: Peripheral blood was collected at initial diagnosis, before any treatment. TCR beta repertoire signatures were used to distinguish Graves' ophthalmopathy from Graves' hyperthyroidism and to predict progression to ophthalmopathy. In total, approximately 140 blood samples were TCR-sequenced: approximately 42 ophthalmopathy, around 75 hyperthyroidism and around 17 hyperthyroidism-to-ophthalmopathy patients. A discovery set of 100 patients (approximately 42 ophthalmopathy, 55 to 60 stable hyperthyroidism) was enrolled to explore V-J signatures distinguishing ophthalmopathy from hyperthyroidism. For independent validation, a separate cohort was made up of approximately 19 hyperthyroidism patients plus 17 patients who later progressed from hyperthyroidism to ophthalmopathy. In five or six hyperthyroidism patients, T-cell repertoires of thyroid tissue and blood were compared. Once sampling was done, hyperthyroidism patients were given methimazole at a starting dose of 30 mg daily, while ophthalmopathy patients were given high-dose intravenous methylprednisolone.

Findings and caveats that apply to the study as a whole: Most expanded thyroid clonotypes with a frequency above 0.001 also appeared in blood, which suggests that blood repertoires may reflect the immune response in the thyroid. Sample size was not predetermined statistically, and investigators were not blinded to group allocation. The 13-signature model separated ophthalmopathy from stable hyperthyroidism with 85% to 90% sensitivity and less than 83% specificity in cross-validation, and 80%/75% in the test set. In validation, the model predicted ophthalmopathy progression with about 70% sensitivity and approximately 72% specificity; some twelve predicted patients were CT-confirmed with GO in a median of about 7.1 months.

This clonotype was seen ten or more times. Its antigen is unknown. One base away there is no much larger clone; base qualities are not given. Ophthalmopathy patients were characterized by moderately to severely active disease, a Clinical Activity Score of at least 3, a NOSPECS grade of at least 4, and a disease duration under 3 months. Patients with other autoimmune diseases, uncontrolled infections, pregnancy or lactation were excluded. Clinical symptoms, serum thyroxine, TRAb, thyroid ultrasound and orbital computed tomography were used for diagnosis. Using Ficoll-Paque density gradient centrifugation, PBMCs were isolated from 8.5 to 10 ml of fresh peripheral blood. Total RNA was extracted with Trizol reagent and quality-checked on an Agilent 2100 Bioanalyzer. For repertoire sequencing, the TCR beta CDR3 regions were amplified from RNA transcripts. HTBI primers and the Qiagen OneStep RT-PCR kit were used in a first-round RT-PCR, which was followed by a second-round multiplex PCR, size selection and purification. Libraries were sequenced paired-end with 100 bp reads on an Illumina HiSeq2000. In the original analysis: Reads were processed with SOAPnuke, discarding reads with adapters, uncalled bases, mean Phred below 15, or no exact constant-primer or identifier match. COPE v1.2.5 was used to merge high-quality paired reads. Clonotypes were defined as unique nucleotide sequences and were aligned to IMGT TRB V, D and J references using MiTCR v1.1. The analysis was limited to V-J combinations with a frequency above 0.0001, which together covered about 99% of repertoires. For each V-J combination, a TCR clonal expansion and chaos score was defined as the ratio of F50 clonal expansion to chaos observed in the TCRdist matrix. Welch's t-statistics and random forest were used to reduce the features to 13 V-J combinations, which were then used as input to a naive Bayes classifier. Thyroid-blood repertoire similarity was quantified with the Morisita-Horn index. Using fastp at Q25 and MiXCR, TCRdb reprocessed the public reads and kept productive beta chains. Every distinct CDR3 protein forms one entry, paired with its most common genes and DNA. The V and J calls, along with clone size, are taken from TCRdb and not from the paper's own processing. The sample has more than 550,000 distinct CDR3 sequences on record, over 40% of them singletons. Around 3.3% of the sample is held by the ten biggest clonotypes.

The CDR3 contains 13 residues, cysteine and phenylalanine counted. The CDR3 DNA has 39 bases and is translated from base 1. The germline V gene yields SNHLY for CDR1 and FYNNEI for CDR2. V sheds 4 bases and J sheds 1 base, leaving 7 bases between their ends. The clonotype originates from an adult man with Graves' ophthalmopathy. Material: peripheral blood. This receptor chain uses TRBV2 and TRBJ1-1, with no reliable assignment of the D segment. The nucleotide sequence is TGTGCCAGCAGTGTTATAGAGAACACTGAAGCTTTCTTT. It is translated as CASSVIENTEAFF. Supplemented by the reference TRBV2 and TRBJ1-1 proteins around the CDR3, the complete variable domain is EPEVTQTPSHQVTQMGQEVILRCVPISNHLYFYWYRQILGQKVEFLVSFYNNEISEKSEIFDDQFSVERPDGSNFTLKIRSTKLEDSAMYFCASSVIENTEAFFGQGTRLTVV.